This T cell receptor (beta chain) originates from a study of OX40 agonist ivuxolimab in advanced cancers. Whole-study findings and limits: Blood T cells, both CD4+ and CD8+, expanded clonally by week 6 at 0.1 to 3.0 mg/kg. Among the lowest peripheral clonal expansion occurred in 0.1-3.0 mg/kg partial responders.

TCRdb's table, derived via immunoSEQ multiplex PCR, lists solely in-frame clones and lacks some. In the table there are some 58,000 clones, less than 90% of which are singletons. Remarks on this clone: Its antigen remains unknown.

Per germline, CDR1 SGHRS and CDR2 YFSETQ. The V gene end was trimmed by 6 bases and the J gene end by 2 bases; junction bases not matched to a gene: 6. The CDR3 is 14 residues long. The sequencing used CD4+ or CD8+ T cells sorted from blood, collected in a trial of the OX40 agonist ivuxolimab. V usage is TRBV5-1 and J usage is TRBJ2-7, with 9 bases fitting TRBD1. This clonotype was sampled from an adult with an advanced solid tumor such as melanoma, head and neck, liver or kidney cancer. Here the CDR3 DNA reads TGCGCCAGCATGGACCGGACAGGGGCCTACGAGCAGTACTTC. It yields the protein CASMDRTGAYEQYF.